The clone carrying this T cell receptor beta chain was seen ten or more times. What it binds is unknown. TCRdb used MiXCR to reprocess the multiplex PCR reads, holding one entry per CDR3 protein. The top ten hold roughly 3.5% of the sample, which has some 250,000 distinct CDR3 sequences, under 40% seen once. The entry originates in a study of breast tumors, draining lymph nodes, adjacent tissues. Breast cancer patients provided tissue from their axillary draining lymph nodes. General observations from the study: Most tumor T cells seemingly derive from lymph node, then expand in tumor.

CDR1 is SEHNR, CDR2 FQNEAQ, per germline (reference sequence). The ends were cut back, 5 bases at V and 4 bases at J, with 11 bases in the middle. This CDR3 spans 13 amino acids. The clonotype comes from a female donor with breast cancer. Some clones in this sample may be carry-over from other donors' samples. V gene TRBV7-9 combines with J gene TRBJ1-2; D is uncertain. Material for sequencing was axillary lymph node tissue. CDR3 sequence (DNA): TGTGCCAGCAGCCCAGGTGGCAGCTATGGCTACACCTTC. Protein sequence: CASSPGGSYGYTF.